These 15 T cell receptor beta chains originate from one sample sequenced in a study of shared clonotypes between healthy human individuals. The naive CD8 fraction comprised CD45RO-negative cells positively selected for CCR7 and excluded terminally differentiated effector memory CD45RA+ cells. Only in-frame clones appear in the TCRdb table, and some are missing; sequencing was by immunoSEQ multiplex PCR. The table has around 620,000 clones, around 96% seen once. The source material was naive CD8+ T cells sorted from blood. The receptors derive from a woman aged 25-40 years in good health.

The chain combines TRBV29-1 with TRBJ2-7; D not resolved. The CDR3 is 13 residues long. V lost 3 bases and J 1 base, leaving 10 bases between the germline ends. Germline V lookup: CDR1 SQVTM, CDR2 ANQGSEA. The CDR3 nucleotides read TGCAGCGTTGACGCGGATTCGTCCTACGAGCAGTACTTC. Encoded protein: CSVDADSSYEQYF.

The V and J genes are TRBV11-2 and TRBJ2-3, with D perhaps being TRBD1 or TRBD2 (6 bases each). CDR3 length equals 17 residues. The ends were cut back, 0 bases at V and 4 bases at J, with 17 bases in the middle. CDR1 SGHAT and CDR2 FQNNGV come from the germline V gene. The CDR3 loop is CASSLDGGTPLADTQYF. CDR3 DNA: TGTGCCAGCAGCTTAGATGGCGGGACACCGTTGGCAGATACGCAGTATTTT. Together with reference TRBV11-2 and TRBJ2-3, the CDR3 gives the full variable domain: EAGVAQSPRYKIIEKRQSVAFWCNPISGHATLYWYQQILGQGPKLLIQFQNNGVVDDSQLPKDRFSAERLKGVDSTLKIQPAKLEDSAVYLCASSLDGGTPLADTQYFGPGTRLTVL.

The genes are TRBV15 and TRBJ2-7, with 9 bases lining up with TRBD1. Losses at the gene ends were 6 bases for V and 3 bases for J; bases not matched to a gene: 6. The germline gives CDR1 LNHNV, CDR2 YYDKDF (reference sequence). The CDR3 has 14 residues. The CDR3 reads CATSKDRGFYEQYF. The CDR3 DNA reads TGTGCCACCAGTAAGGACAGGGGTTTCTACGAGCAGTACTTC. The entire variable domain, with the rest obtained from reference TRBV15 and TRBJ2-7, is as follows: DAMVIQNPRYQVTQFGKPVTLSCSQTLNHNVMYWYQQKSSQAPKLLFHYYDKDFNNEADTPDNFQSRRPNTSFCFLDIRSPGLGDTAMYLCATSKDRGFYEQYFGPGTRLTVT.

This rearrangement joins TRBV25-1 to TRBJ2-7; 9 nucleotides agree with TRBD1. The germline V gene encodes CDR1 MGHDK and CDR2 SYGVNS. J was trimmed by 2 bases and V by 4 bases; bases with no gene match: 12. The CDR3 is made up of 17 amino acids. CDR3 sequence (DNA): TGTGCCAGCAGTGGAAGATACCGGGACAGGGAACCCTACGAGCAGTACTTC. This sequence encodes CASSGRYRDREPYEQYF.

This clone showed up just once. The CDR3 nucleotides read TGTGCCTGGAGTCCCGGGGCGGGAGCCTACAATGAGCAGTTCTTC. It yields the protein CAWSPGAGAYNEQFF. The chain has TRBV30 and TRBJ2-1, with 7 bases identical to TRBD2. In germline, CDR1 is GTSNPN, CDR2 SVGIG (reference sequence). V lost 2 bases, J lost 2 bases, and 6 bases stayed unmatched. This CDR3 spans 15 amino acids.

The chain carries TRBV13 and TRBJ2-5, with a possible D match to TRBD1 (5 bases). The CDR3 length is 10 residues. Trimming stripped 10 bases from V and 4 bases from J, with 7 bases between. CDR1 is PRHDT and CDR2 is FYEKMQ in the germline V gene (reference sequence). The CDR3 sequence is CATQGETQYF. DNA of the CDR3: TGTGCCACCCAGGGAGAGACCCAGTACTTC.

The rearrangement links TRBV5-6 to TRBJ2-7, with 11 nucleotides matching TRBD2. V lost 0 bases and J lost 4; bases outside the gene matches: 6. The CDR3 spans 16 residues. Germline values: CDR1 SGHDT, CDR2 YYEEEE. The chain's CDR3 is CASSLDPSGRFYEQYF. Here the CDR3 DNA reads TGTGCCAGCAGCTTGGATCCTAGCGGGAGGTTTTACGAGCAGTACTTC.

CDR3 nucleotide sequence: TGTGCCAGCAGGACGATTGTTGGGGGGCCTGCCGGGGAGCTGTTTTTT. Protein: CASRTIVGGPAGELFF. The J gene is TRBJ2-2, the V gene TRBV28, with D possibly being TRBD1 or TRBD2 (6 bases each). The CDR3 has 16 amino acids. From germline, CDR1 is MDHEN and CDR2 SYDVKM. V was clipped by 6 bases and J by 6 bases, with 20 bases between them.

The J gene is TRBJ2-7, the V gene TRBV5-4, with D possibly called TRBD1 or TRBD2 (5 bases each). The V end lost 2 bases, the J end lost 5 bases, and 8 bases lay between the germline ends. Germline values: CDR1 SGHNT, CDR2 YYREEE (reference sequence). The CDR3 extends over 12 amino acids. The CDR3 reads CASSFGAHEQYF. The CDR3 DNA follows: TGTGCCAGCAGCTTCGGGGCCCACGAGCAGTACTTC.

V gene TRBV13 combines with J gene TRBJ2-1; 9 bases are shared with TRBD2. The CDR3 has 16 amino acids. Trimming took 0 bases from V and 7 from J; bases not matched to a gene: 7. In germline, CDR1 is PRHDT, CDR2 FYEKMQ (reference sequence). The CDR3 sequence is CASSLGTSGGGNEQFF. The CDR3 coding sequence is TGTGCCAGCAGCTTAGGGACTAGCGGAGGGGGAAATGAGCAGTTCTTC.

The chain links TRBV28 to TRBJ2-7; no firm D call. Germline V gene data show CDR1 as MDHEN and CDR2 as SYDVKM. V lost 3 bases and J 2 bases, leaving 11 bases between the germline ends. This CDR3 comprises 14 residues. The CDR3 here is CASSLVDLAYEQYF. DNA of the CDR3: TGTGCCAGCAGTTTGGTAGATCTCGCCTACGAGCAGTACTTC.

V and J are TRBV10-2 and TRBJ1-5; TRBD1 might be the D (5 bases). Germline V gene data show CDR1 as WSHSY and CDR2 as SAAADI. V shed 3 bases and J shed 3 bases, with 12 bases lying between them. This CDR3 contains 15 residues. CDR3: CASSDYRQYNQPQHF. CDR3 sequence (DNA): TGCGCCAGCAGTGACTATCGACAGTACAATCAGCCCCAGCATTTT.

This clone occurred once. V is TRBV27 and J is TRBJ1-5; tentatively, D is TRBD1 (6 bases). CDR1 is MNHEY and CDR2 is SMNVEV in the germline V gene (reference sequence). This CDR3 has 16 amino acids. The V gene lost 1 base and the J gene lost 6 bases, with 16 bases spanning the gap. The CDR3 reads CASSLLGTQGTQPQHF. The CDR3 DNA reads TGTGCCAGCAGTTTATTAGGCACCCAGGGGACTCAGCCCCAGCATTTT.

The V call is TRBV11-2, the J call TRBJ1-5, with D possibly TRBD1 on 5 matching bases. V dropped 5 bases and J dropped 5 bases, with 19 bases sitting between them. Germline loops: CDR1 SGHAT, CDR2 FQNNGV. The CDR3 runs 16 residues. The CDR3 nucleotides are TGTGCCAGCAGCCCATCAAGTTCGGGGCGCGATCAGCCCCAGCATTTT. This translates into CASSPSSSGRDQPQHF.

The chain carries TRBV30 and TRBJ2-7, with 9 bases aligning to TRBD1. The CDR3 has 13 residues. The trim removed 1 base at V and 9 bases at J, leaving 7 bases unmatched. Germline V gene data show CDR1 as GTSNPN and CDR2 as SVGIG (reference sequence). CDR3 in DNA: TGTGCCTGGAGTGGGACAGGGGAATGGGTGCAGTACTTC. It yields the protein CAWSGTGEWVQYF.